The present T cell receptor beta chain was sequenced within a study of Graves' ophthalmopathy and Graves' hyperthyroidism. At the level of the study: Stable hyperthyroidism denotes an absence of ophthalmopathy throughout 18 months of follow-up.

None of the included patients had other autoimmune diseases, uncontrolled infections, pregnancy or lactation, as these led to exclusion. The diagnosis combined clinical symptoms, thyroxine, TRAb, thyroid ultrasound and orbital computed tomography scans. The germline CDR1 and CDR2 sequences are MGHRA and YSYEKL. After removal of 5 bases from V and 4 bases from J, the junction contained 9 bases not matched to a gene. The CDR3 extends over 15 amino acids. Amplifying from RNA transcripts, the study obtained TCR beta CDR3 regions. First-round RT-PCR relied on HTBI primers, and a second-round multiplex PCR came next. TCRdb reprocessed the multiplex PCR reads with MiXCR, giving one entry per CDR3 protein. The data contain over a million distinct CDR3 sequences, approximately 35% of them seen just once; the ten biggest clones take up 8.5% to 14%.

The specimen was peripheral blood or thyroid tissue (not recorded which). The sequence came from an adult man with Graves' hyperthyroidism. The chain employs TRBV4-1 and TRBJ2-5; 8 bases are shared with TRBD1. The CDR3 DNA reads as TGCGCCAGCAGCGAAGTTTGGACAGGGCCAGAGACCCAGTACTTC. This encodes CASSEVWTGPETQYF.